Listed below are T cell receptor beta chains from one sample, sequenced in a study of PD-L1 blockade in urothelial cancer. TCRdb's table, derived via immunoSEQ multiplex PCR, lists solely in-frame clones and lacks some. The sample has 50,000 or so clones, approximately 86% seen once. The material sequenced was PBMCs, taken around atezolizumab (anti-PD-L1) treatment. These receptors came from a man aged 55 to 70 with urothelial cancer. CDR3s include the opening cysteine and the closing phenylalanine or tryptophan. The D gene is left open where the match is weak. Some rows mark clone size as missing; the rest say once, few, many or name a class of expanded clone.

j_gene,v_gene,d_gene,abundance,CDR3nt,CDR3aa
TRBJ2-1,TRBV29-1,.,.,TGCAGCGTTGAACGCAGGGATGATGAGCAGTTCTTC,CSVERRDDEQFF
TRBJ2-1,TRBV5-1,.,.,TGCGCCAGCAGCTTTGGACGGGGTTCGTTTCGGGGTGAGCAGTTCTTC,CASSFGRGSFRGEQFF
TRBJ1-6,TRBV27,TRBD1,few,TGTGCCAGCAGTCACTGGACAGGGAGGTTGGATTCACCCCTCCACTTT,CASSHWTGRLDSPLHF
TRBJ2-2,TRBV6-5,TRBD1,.,TGTGCCAGCAGTTACTCAACAGGGGTCCCCGGGGAGCTGTTTTTT,CASSYSTGVPGELFF
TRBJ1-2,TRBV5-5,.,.,TGTGCCAGCAGCTGGGGTCGCGGGGGCTATGGCTACACCTTC,CASSWGRGGYGYTF
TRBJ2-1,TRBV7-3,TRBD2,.,TGTGCCAGCAGCTCGGGACTAGCCAATGAGCAGTTCTTC,CASSSGLANEQFF
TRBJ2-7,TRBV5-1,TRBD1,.,TGCGCCAGCAGCTTAACGGGACAGGGGTCCTACGAGCAGTACTTC,CASSLTGQGSYEQYF
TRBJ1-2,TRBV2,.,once,TGTGCCAGCAGGGACAGCTCTTTTTATGGCTACACCTTC,CASRDSSFYGYTF
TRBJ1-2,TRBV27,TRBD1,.,TGTGCCAGCAGTTTATGGGTCGGGACAGGGGCTAGTGGCTACACCTTC,CASSLWVGTGASGYTF
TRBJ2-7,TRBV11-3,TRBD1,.,TGTGCCAGCAGCTTGTATGACAGGGGGATAGACGAGCAGTACTTC,CASSLYDRGIDEQYF
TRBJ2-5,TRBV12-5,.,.,TGTGCTAGTGGTTTACTTGTGACTCTCCAAGAGACCCAGTACTTC,CASGLLVTLQETQYF
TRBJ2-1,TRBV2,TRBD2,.,TGTGCCAGCAGTGTGGCTAGCGGGGACGTCTACAATGAGCAGTTCTTC,CASSVASGDVYNEQFF
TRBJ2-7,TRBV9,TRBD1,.,TGTGCCAGCAGCGCTAGGGGACAGCCCTACGAGCAGTACTTC,CASSARGQPYEQYF
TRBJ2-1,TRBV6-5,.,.,TGTGCCAGCAGTTACAGGGACTGGTACAATGAGCAGTTCTTC,CASSYRDWYNEQFF
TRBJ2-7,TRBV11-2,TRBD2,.,TGTGCCAGCAGCTTCCCGGGGGGGGAGCAGTACTTC,CASSFPGGEQYF
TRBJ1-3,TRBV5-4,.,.,TGTGCCAGCAGCTTGGCCCGCGCAGGCGGAAACACCATATATTTT,CASSLARAGGNTIYF
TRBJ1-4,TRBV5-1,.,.,TGCGCCAGCAAACCGGGACCGGGGGATGAAAAACTGTTTTTT,CASKPGPGDEKLFF
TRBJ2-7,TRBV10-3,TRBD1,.,TGTGCCACCGGACTCGGAAAGGGACAGGGGGCCTACGAGCAGTACTTC,CATGLGKGQGAYEQYF
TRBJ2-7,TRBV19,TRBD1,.,TGTGCCAGTAGTTTCCTCCGGGACAGGAATTCCTACGAGCAGTACTTC,CASSFLRDRNSYEQYF
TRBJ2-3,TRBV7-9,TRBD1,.,TGTGCCAGCAGCCCGGGACAGGGTGGGCAAGGGGGGCTCACAGATACGCAGTATTTT,CASSPGQGGQGGLTDTQYF
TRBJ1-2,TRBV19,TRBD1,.,TGTGCCAGTACGGCGGACAGGGAAATTGGTGGCTACACCTTC,CASTADREIGGYTF
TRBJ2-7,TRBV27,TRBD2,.,TGTGCCAGCAGTTCAGCGGGGGCCGGGGCCTACGAGCAGTACTTC,CASSSAGAGAYEQYF
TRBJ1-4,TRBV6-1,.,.,TGTGCCAGCAACCTGGGGGGTTTAGGGGAAAAACTGTTTTTT,CASNLGGLGEKLFF
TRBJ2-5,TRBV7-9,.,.,TGTGCCAGCAGCTTTTTGGTGGGGAGGGACACATTAAGGAAAGAGACCCAGTACTTC,CASSFLVGRDTLRKETQYF
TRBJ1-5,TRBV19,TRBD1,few,TGTGCCAGTAGTCCACGGACAGGGTTTGGTCAGCCCCAGCATTTT,CASSPRTGFGQPQHF
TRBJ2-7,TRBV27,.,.,TGTGCCAGCAGTTTAAGAGACAGAACCTACGAGCAGTACTTC,CASSLRDRTYEQYF
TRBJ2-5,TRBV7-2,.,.,TGTGCCAGCAGCTTAGGGGCCAACGGAGCGGTGGAGACCCAGTACTTC,CASSLGANGAVETQYF
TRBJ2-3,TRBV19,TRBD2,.,TGTGCCAGTAGTATTCGCGTCGGGGGGGCCACAGATACGCAGTATTTT,CASSIRVGGATDTQYF
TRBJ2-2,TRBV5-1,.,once,TGCGCCAGCAGCTTGGTTTCGGGTACCGGGGAGCTGTTTTTT,CASSLVSGTGELFF
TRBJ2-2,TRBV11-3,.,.,TGTGCCAGCAGCCCTGGCAGTGTCAGGGGATCCACCGGGGAGCTGTTTTTT,CASSPGSVRGSTGELFF
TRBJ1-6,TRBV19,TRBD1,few,TGTGCCAGTAGACCACCGGGACAGGGTTTGCCCCTCCACTTT,CASRPPGQGLPLHF
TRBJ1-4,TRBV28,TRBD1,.,TGTGCCAGCAAGCAGGGGGGAGTTTACGAAAAACTGTTTTTT,CASKQGGVYEKLFF
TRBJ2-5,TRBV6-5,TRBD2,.,TGTGCCAGCAGTTACACGGGGGGGTCAGGGTTACAGACCCAGTACTTC,CASSYTGGSGLQTQYF
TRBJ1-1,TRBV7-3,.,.,TGTGCCAGCAGCTTAACCAGAGGAGTTGAAGCTTTCTTT,CASSLTRGVEAFF
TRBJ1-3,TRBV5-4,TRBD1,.,TGTGCCAGCAGCGCAGGGGGAGGTGGAAACACCATATATTTT,CASSAGGGGNTIYF
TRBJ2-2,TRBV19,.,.,TGTGCCACCGCCCCCCAGCGGCCGACCGGGGAGCTGTTTTTT,CATAPQRPTGELFF
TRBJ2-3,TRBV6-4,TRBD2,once,TGTGCCAGCAGTGACCTAGCGGGAGACGCAGATACGCAGTATTTT,CASSDLAGDADTQYF
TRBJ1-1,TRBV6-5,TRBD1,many,TGTGCCAGCAGTCCCACAGGGGGCGCCCGGAAGGAAGCTTTCTTT,CASSPTGGARKEAFF
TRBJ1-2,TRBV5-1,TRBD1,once,TGCGCCAGCAGCTTACCGACAGGGCCGCGGCGCGGCTATGGCTACACCTTC,CASSLPTGPRRGYGYTF
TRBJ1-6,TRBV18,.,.,TGTGCCAGCTCACCACGGGGCGCGGTAAATAATTCACCCCTCCACTTT,CASSPRGAVNNSPLHF
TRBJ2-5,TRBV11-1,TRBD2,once,TGTGCCAGCAGCTTCAGACTAGCGGGAGGATTAGGCCAAGAGACCCAGTACTTC,CASSFRLAGGLGQETQYF
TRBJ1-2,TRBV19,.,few,TGTGCCAGTAGTTTATCAGGGGATCGGGGATATGGCTACACCTTC,CASSLSGDRGYGYTF
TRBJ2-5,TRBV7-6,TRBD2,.,TGTGCCAGCAGCCAAGGACTAGCGGGAGTGTTGGAGACCCAGTACTTC,CASSQGLAGVLETQYF
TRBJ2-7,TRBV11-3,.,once,TGTGCCAGCAGCTTAAGTTCCCGGTCCTCCTACGAGCAGTACTTC,CASSLSSRSSYEQYF
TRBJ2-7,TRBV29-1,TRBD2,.,TGCAGCGCACGGACTAGCCTCTCCTACGAGCAGTACTTC,CSARTSLSYEQYF
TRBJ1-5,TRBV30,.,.,TGTGCCTGGAGTCGCGGAGGCAGATCAACGTATAGCAATCAGCCCCAGCATTTT,CAWSRGGRSTYSNQPQHF
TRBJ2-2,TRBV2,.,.,TGTGCCAGCAGTGCCCAACCCGGAGCCGGGGAGCTGTTTTTT,CASSAQPGAGELFF
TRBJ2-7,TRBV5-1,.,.,TGCGCCAGCAGCTTGGCCTCCCAGGGCAGCGAGCAGTACTTC,CASSLASQGSEQYF
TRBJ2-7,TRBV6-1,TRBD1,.,TGTGCCAGCTTAGGGGACAGGGGTTTCTACGAGCAGTACTTC,CASLGDRGFYEQYF
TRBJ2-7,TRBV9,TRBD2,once,TGTGCCAGCAGCGTCTCTAGCGGCTCCTACGAGCAGTACTTC,CASSVSSGSYEQYF
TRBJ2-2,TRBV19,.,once,TGTGCCAGTAGTCCCTCTAGGGGGGGTCGGACCGGGGAGCTGTTTTTT,CASSPSRGGRTGELFF
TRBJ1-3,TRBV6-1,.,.,TGTGCCAGCAGTGAACAGGCCCACTCTGGAAACACCATATATTTT,CASSEQAHSGNTIYF
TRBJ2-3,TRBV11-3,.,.,TGTGCCAGCAGCTCTCAACCTTCAGGGGTCGGGGATACGCAGTATTTT,CASSSQPSGVGDTQYF
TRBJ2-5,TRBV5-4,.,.,TGTGCCAGCAGCCGTAGGACAGACCAAGAGACCCAGTACTTC,CASSRRTDQETQYF